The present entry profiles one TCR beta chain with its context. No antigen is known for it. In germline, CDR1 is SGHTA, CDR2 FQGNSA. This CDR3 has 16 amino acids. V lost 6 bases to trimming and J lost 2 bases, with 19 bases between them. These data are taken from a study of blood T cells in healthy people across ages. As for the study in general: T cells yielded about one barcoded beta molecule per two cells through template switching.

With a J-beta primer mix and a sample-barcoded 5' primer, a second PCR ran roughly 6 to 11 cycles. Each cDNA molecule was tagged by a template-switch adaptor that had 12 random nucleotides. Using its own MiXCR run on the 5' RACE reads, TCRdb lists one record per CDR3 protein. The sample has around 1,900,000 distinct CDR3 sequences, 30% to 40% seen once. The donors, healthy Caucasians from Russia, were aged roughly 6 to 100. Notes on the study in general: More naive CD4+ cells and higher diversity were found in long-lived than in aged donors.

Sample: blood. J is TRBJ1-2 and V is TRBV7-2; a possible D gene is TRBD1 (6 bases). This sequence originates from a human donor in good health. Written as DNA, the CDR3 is TGTGCCAGCAGTGTACTGCCCGGGACATCCAACTATGGCTACACCTTC. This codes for CASSVLPGTSNYGYTF. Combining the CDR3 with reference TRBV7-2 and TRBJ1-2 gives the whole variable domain GAGVSQSPSNKVTEKGKDVELRCDPISGHTALYWYRQSLGQGLEFLIYFQGNSAPDKSGLPSDRFSAERTGGSVSTLTIQRTQQEDSAVYLCASSVLPGTSNYGYTFGSGTRLTVV.